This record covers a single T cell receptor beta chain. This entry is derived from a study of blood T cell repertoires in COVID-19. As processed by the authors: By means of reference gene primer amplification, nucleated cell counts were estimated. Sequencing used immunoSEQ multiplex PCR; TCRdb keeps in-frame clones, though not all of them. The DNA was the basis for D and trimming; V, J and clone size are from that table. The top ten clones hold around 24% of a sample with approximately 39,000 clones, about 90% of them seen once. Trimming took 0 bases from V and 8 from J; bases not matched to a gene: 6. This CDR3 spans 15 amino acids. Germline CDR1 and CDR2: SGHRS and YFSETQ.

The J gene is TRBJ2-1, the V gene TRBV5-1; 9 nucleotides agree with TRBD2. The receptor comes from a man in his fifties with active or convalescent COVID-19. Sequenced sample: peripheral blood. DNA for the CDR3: TGCGCCAGCAGCTTGGTTCTAGCGGGATCGGATGAGCAGTTCTTC. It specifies CASSLVLAGSDEQFF.